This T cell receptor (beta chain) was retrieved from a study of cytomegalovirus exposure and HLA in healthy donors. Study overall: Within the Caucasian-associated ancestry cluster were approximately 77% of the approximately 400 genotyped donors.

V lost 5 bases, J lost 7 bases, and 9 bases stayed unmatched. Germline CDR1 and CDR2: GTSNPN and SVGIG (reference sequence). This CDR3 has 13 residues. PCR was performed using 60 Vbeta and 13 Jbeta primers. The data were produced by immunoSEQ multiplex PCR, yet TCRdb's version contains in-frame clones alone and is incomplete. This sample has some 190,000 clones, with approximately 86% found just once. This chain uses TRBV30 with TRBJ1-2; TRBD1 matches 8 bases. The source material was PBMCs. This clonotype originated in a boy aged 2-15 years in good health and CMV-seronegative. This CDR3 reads CAWAPGGAGGYTF. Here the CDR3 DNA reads TGTGCCTGGGCGCCAGGGGGCGCGGGTGGCTACACCTTC.